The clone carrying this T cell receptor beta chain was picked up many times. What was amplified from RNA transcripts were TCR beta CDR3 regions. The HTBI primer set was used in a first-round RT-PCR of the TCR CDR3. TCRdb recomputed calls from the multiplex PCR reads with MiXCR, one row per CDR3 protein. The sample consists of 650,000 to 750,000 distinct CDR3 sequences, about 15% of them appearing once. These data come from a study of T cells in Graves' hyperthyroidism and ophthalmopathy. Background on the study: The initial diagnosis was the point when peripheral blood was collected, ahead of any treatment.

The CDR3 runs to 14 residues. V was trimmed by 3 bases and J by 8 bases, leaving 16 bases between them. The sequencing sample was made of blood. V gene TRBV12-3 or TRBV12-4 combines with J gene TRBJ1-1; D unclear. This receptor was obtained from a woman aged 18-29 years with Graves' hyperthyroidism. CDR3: CASSLRVGWNEAFF. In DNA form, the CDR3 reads TGTGCCAGCAGTTTGAGGGTCGGCTGGAACGAAGCTTTCTTT.